This TCR beta chain was obtained from a study of T cell responses to AZD1222 COVID-19 vaccine. Details on this clone: Its antigen is unidentified.

Assay: immunoSEQ multiplex PCR; the TCRdb copy retains only in-frame clones and omits some. The sample gives roughly 180,000 clones, 90% of which show up once; approximately 3% is in the top ten. Study outcomes and limitations: Dominant at 160-218 and 743-854, vaccine-associated CD4 TCRs also spanned spike. The repertoires were collected only after the peak T cell response. Clonal diversity was possibly underestimated, and the donors were mostly white British, with more females. Following two doses of AZD1222, Spike-specific TCR breadth and depth rose.

The CDR3 has 13 residues. Germline V gene data show CDR1 as LGHDT and CDR2 as YNNKEL (reference sequence). J was trimmed by 10 bases and V by 4 bases; bases with no gene match: 9. The sample consisted of peripheral blood, taken on day 0 of AZD1222 vaccination. The V and J genes are TRBV3-1 (or the pseudogene TRBV3-2) and TRBJ1-2; 7 bases map to TRBD1. The sequence was obtained from an adult in good health. CDR3 coding DNA: TGTGCCAGCAGCCTCCTCAGGGGGAAAGTCTACACCTTC. Protein sequence: CASSLLRGKVYTF.